The TCR beta chain under discussion was sequenced for a study of shared clonotypes between healthy human individuals. The table came from immunoSEQ multiplex PCR; TCRdb's copy has only in-frame clones and leaves some out. The repertoire holds 190,000 or so clones, with about 66% as singletons. In its sample, this clone was seen once. V was pared by 4 bases and J by 3 bases, with 10 bases of the junction left unmatched. The CDR3 loop spans 16 amino acids. Germline V lookup: CDR1 ENHRY, CDR2 SYGVKD. The specimen sequenced was memory CD4+ T cells sorted from blood. Subset given: CD45RA-negative fraction. The V gene is TRBV10-3, the J gene TRBJ2-3; 7 bases agree with TRBD1. The receptor was isolated from a man between 25 and 39 years old in good health. The CDR3 loop is CAISGATGLDTDTQYF. The DNA of the CDR3 is TGTGCCATCAGTGGGGCGACAGGGTTGGATACAGATACGCAGTATTTT.